The clone carrying this TCR beta chain occurred many times. The antigen is unknown. The sample is drawn from a study of CD8 T cells in ankylosing spondylitis. Study-level points and caveats: Significant enrichment of disease-linked clones was reportedly seen in matched ankylosing spondylitis synovial fluid. For ankylosing spondylitis blood, a TCR beta motif of 8 or 9 highly homologous variants appeared characteristic.

Each CDR3 protein is one row after TCRdb ran MiXCR on the 5' RACE reads. The sample has under 300,000 distinct CDR3 sequences, 10% seen once; the top ten hold roughly 2.5%. The CDR3 consists of 15 residues. Trimming pared 3 bases from V and 0 bases from J, leaving 9 bases between. Looked up from germline, CDR1 is LGHDT and CDR2 is YNNKEL (reference sequence). The clonotype originates from a male donor with ankylosing spondylitis or in good health (not recorded which). This sequence joins TRBV3-1 and TRBJ2-1; D may be TRBD2 (6 bases). Specimen: blood, either unsorted or a sorted T cell fraction (not recorded which). This chain's CDR3 is CASSHLSGSYNEQFF. The CDR3 bases are TGTGCCAGCAGCCACCTTAGCGGCTCCTACAATGAGCAGTTCTTC.